The following is a T cell receptor (beta chain) sequence with its context. The sample belongs to a study of blood T cell repertoires in COVID-19. Study-level information: Italy, Spain and the United States were the sources of the convalescent and acute COVID-19 samples. Sample material is recorded as cDNA or gDNA derived from T cells, B-cell-depleted T cells, or PBMCs.

V gave up 0 bases and J gave up 9 bases, with 9 bases separating them. The germline V gene encodes CDR1 LGHNA and CDR2 YSLEER. CDR3 length: 13 residues. In the original processing: The assay estimated nucleated cells by amplifying reference gene primers. The method was immunoSEQ multiplex PCR; TCRdb's version includes in-frame clones alone and lacks a portion of them. V and J calls and clone size are given by that table; D and trimming were obtained from the DNA. The sample has nearly 15,000 clones, around 77% seen once. The chain carries TRBV4-3 and TRBJ2-1; a weak D match, TRBD2 (5 bases). The sequence came from a human donor in a cohort sampled during active COVID-19. The sample comprised peripheral blood. Written as DNA, the CDR3 is TGCGCCAGCAGCCAAGACAGAGGGAGTGAGCAGTTCTTC. This codes for CASSQDRGSEQFF.